The sequence of this TCR beta chain was determined in a study of cytomegalovirus exposure and HLA in healthy donors. Primers for the PCR totalled 60 Vbeta and 13 Jbeta. TCRdb's table, derived via immunoSEQ multiplex PCR, lists solely in-frame clones and lacks some. The table lists fewer than 250,000 clones, about 80% of them singletons, with around 2% in the top ten. The germline V gene has CDR1 SGHRS and CDR2 YFSETQ. V trimming: 7 bases; J trimming: 2 bases; junction bases outside the gene matches: 6. The CDR3 is made up of 14 amino acids. About this clone: Its specificity is not known.

Whole-study results and caveats: Common viral pathogens seemed, in a later analysis, to connect with several of the most significant clusters.

The origin of this receptor is a man younger than 35 in good health and CMV-seronegative. The chain has TRBV5-1 and TRBJ2-7; 10 nucleotides match TRBD1. The source material was PBMCs. The CDR3 region has the DNA TGCGCCAGCCTACCCGGGACAGGGGCCTACGAGCAGTACTTC. Translated, it gives CASLPGTGAYEQYF.